The 21 T cell receptor beta chains below were found in one sample sequenced in a study of shared clonotypes between healthy human individuals. Terminally differentiated effector memory CD45RA+ cells were excluded from the naive CD8 cells, which were CD45RO-negative and positively selected for CCR7. Clones were sequenced by immunoSEQ multiplex PCR, and TCRdb holds only the in-frame ones, with some missing. Here the sample spans approximately 720,000 clones, about 90% being singletons. Sequenced material: naive CD8+ T cells sorted from blood. These receptors were collected from a man aged 25-45 years in good health.

The chain carries TRBV5-1 and TRBJ2-1, with TRBD1 matching 10 bases. The CDR3 covers 16 residues. V lost 5 bases and J lost 2; bases outside the gene matches: 7. Germline CDR1 is SGHRS and CDR2 is YFSETQ. The CDR3 DNA reads as TGCGCCAGCAGACCAACCGGGACAGGGGCCTACAATGAGCAGTTCTTC. Its protein product is CASRPTGTGAYNEQFF.

V is TRBV11-1 and J is TRBJ2-3; 7 bases are shared with TRBD2. The CDR3 loop spans 17 amino acids. From germline, CDR1 is SGHAT and CDR2 FQDESV (reference sequence). Trimming removed 3 bases from V and 3 bases from J; junction bases left unmatched: 12. The CDR3 sequence is CASSFGGREDRTDTQYF. The CDR3 bases are TGTGCCAGCAGCTTTGGGGGGAGGGAGGATCGTACAGATACGCAGTATTTT.

The CDR3 sequence: CAILTAGPSGLDTQYF. CDR3 bases: TGTGCCATTCTAACAGCAGGCCCCAGTGGGTTAGATACGCAGTATTTT. The chain couples TRBV10-3 to TRBJ2-3, with D unclear. CDR3 length: 16 amino acids. From germline, CDR1 is ENHRY and CDR2 SYGVKD. Deletions cut 9 bases from V and 5 bases from J, with 24 bases between.

The gene calls are TRBV6-1 and TRBJ2-1, with D maybe TRBD2 (5 bases). CDR1 and CDR2 (germline): MNHNS, SASEGT. V lost 5 bases to trimming and J lost 1 base, with 12 bases between them. CDR3 size: 15 residues. CDR3 bases: TGTGCCAGCAGTCTGACCCCGGGGTCCTACAATGAGCAGTTCTTC. Its translation: CASSLTPGSYNEQFF.

J is TRBJ2-2 and V is TRBV27; D perhaps matches TRBD1 (5 bases). This CDR3 comprises 14 residues. Germline CDR1 is MNHEY and CDR2 is SMNVEV (reference sequence). V was shortened by 3 bases and J by 4 bases, with 9 bases between the two germline ends. The CDR3 bases are TGTGCCAGCAGTTTTAGGGGCTCCACCGGGGAGCTGTTTTTT. Residues: CASSFRGSTGELFF.

This rearrangement joins TRBV7-9 to TRBJ2-7; D ambiguous. The ends were cut back, 6 bases at V and 3 bases at J, with 12 bases in the middle. The CDR3 is 13 residues long. Germline CDR1 and CDR2: SEHNR and FQNEAQ (reference sequence). This CDR3 is CASRAPSLYEQYF. CDR3 DNA: TGTGCCAGCAGGGCCCCGTCCCTCTACGAGCAGTACTTC.

CDR3 sequence (DNA): TGTGCCAGCAGCCAAGTACCAGCGGGAGTGGGGGCAATCTACAATGAGCAGTTCTTC. This encodes CASSQVPAGVGAIYNEQFF. The J gene is TRBJ2-1, the V gene TRBV14; 8 bases line up with TRBD2. V lost 1 base to trimming and J lost 3 bases; unmatched junction nucleotides: 14. In germline, CDR1 is SGHDN, CDR2 FVKESK. The CDR3 consists of 19 residues.

The chain links TRBV27 to TRBJ2-2; 7 nucleotides align to TRBD1. The CDR3 has 14 amino acids. J gave up 4 bases and V 3 bases, and 2 bases lay outside the gene matches. Per germline, CDR1 MNHEY and CDR2 SMNVEV (reference sequence). As DNA, the CDR3 is TGTGCCAGCAGTTTCTCAGGGGGCACCGGGGAGCTGTTTTTT. Translation gives CASSFSGGTGELFF.

The chain combines TRBV29-1 with TRBJ2-6; the match to TRBD2 covers 8 bases. Trimming cost V 4 bases and J 0 bases; bases outside gene matches: 5. Germline V CDR1 and CDR2: SQVTM, ANQGSEA. The CDR3 length is 16 residues. CDR3 sequence (DNA): TGCAGCGTTGGGGGCGGGAGGAACTCTGGGGCCAACGTCCTGACTTTC. Protein product: CSVGGGRNSGANVLTF.

V is TRBV11-2 and J is TRBJ2-1, with 7 bases identical to TRBD2. This CDR3 comprises 14 residues. V lost 7 bases, J lost 5 bases, and 8 bases stayed unmatched. Germline CDR1 and CDR2: SGHAT and FQNNGV. DNA for the CDR3: TGTGCCAGCACCAGTTGGCGGGAGAACAATGAGCAGTTCTTC. Translated, it gives CASTSWRENNEQFF.

This chain connects TRBV7-8 to TRBJ1-1; the D is unclear. Trimming removed 2 bases at V and 1 base at J, with 11 bases between. In germline, CDR1 is SGHVS, CDR2 FQNEAQ. This CDR3 region has 15 residues. The CDR3 nucleotides read TGTGCCAGCAGCTTATTGAGGGCGGCGAACACTGAAGCTTTCTTT. Translated, it gives CASSLLRAANTEAFF.

This clone was counted between two and nine times. The V gene is TRBV11-3, the J gene TRBJ2-7; TRBD1 matches at 7 bases. Germline CDR1 reads SGHNT; CDR2 reads YENEEA. V trimming: 5 bases; J trimming: 5 bases; junction bases outside the gene matches: 6. The CDR3 has 13 amino acids. The chain's CDR3 is CASSPFGQDEQYF. CDR3 in DNA: TGTGCCAGCAGCCCCTTCGGACAGGACGAGCAGTACTTC.

V is TRBV29-1 and J is TRBJ2-7, with D possibly matching TRBD1 (6 bases). Trimming took 0 bases from V and 2 from J, leaving 14 bases between them. This CDR3 comprises 15 residues. Germline CDR1 and CDR2: SQVTM and ANQGSEA. CDR3 DNA sequence: TGCAGCGTTGAAGACGAGACAGGCGAGACCTACGAGCAGTACTTC. Protein sequence: CSVEDETGETYEQYF.

The CDR3 nucleotides read TGTGCCAGCAGCCAAGAGGCTTGGACCTACGAGCAGTACTTC. Translated, it gives CASSQEAWTYEQYF. The V call is TRBV16, the J call TRBJ2-7; the D is unclear. The CDR3 loop spans 14 amino acids. Germline loops: CDR1 KGHSY, CDR2 FQNENV. V was clipped by 2 bases and J by 2 bases, with 10 bases between them.

The chain links TRBV29-1 to TRBJ2-1, with 10 bases matching TRBD2. Per germline, CDR1 SQVTM and CDR2 ANQGSEA. With 4 bases clipped from V and 2 bases from J, the junction kept 5 bases outside the gene matches. This CDR3 comprises 15 residues. The DNA of the CDR3 is TGCAGCGTTGTGGGGACTAGCGTCACCTACAATGAGCAGTTCTTC. Protein sequence: CSVVGTSVTYNEQFF.

The V gene is TRBV6-5, the J gene TRBJ2-7; D is unclear. The CDR3 totals 13 residues. CDR1 MNHEY and CDR2 SVGAGI come from the germline V gene. Trimming removed 6 bases at V and 2 bases at J, with 11 bases between. The CDR3 nucleotides are TGTGCCAGCAGCCCCGCAGGACCCTACGAGCAGTACTTC. Protein: CASSPAGPYEQYF.

The rearrangement uses TRBV7-6 and TRBJ2-7; TRBD1 or TRBD2 may be the D gene (5 bases each). The V gene's germline CDR1 is SGHVS and CDR2 FNYEAQ. The CDR3 loop spans 13 amino acids. V lost 3 bases to trimming and J lost 3 bases, with 9 bases between them. DNA of the CDR3: TGTGCCAGCAGCTTCGGGGACCTCTACGAGCAGTACTTC. Protein sequence: CASSFGDLYEQYF.

This chain links TRBV28 with TRBJ2-5; a weak D match, TRBD2 (5 bases). V lost 3 bases and J 1 base, leaving 9 bases between the germline ends. The CDR3 totals 14 residues. Germline CDR1 and CDR2: MDHEN and SYDVKM. Here the CDR3 reads CASSLWTSQETQYF. CDR3 coding DNA: TGTGCCAGCAGTTTGTGGACTTCCCAAGAGACCCAGTACTTC.

This clone was counted a single time. The chain employs TRBV15 and TRBJ1-5; possible D gene TRBD1, 6 bases. Trimming stripped 10 bases from V and 5 bases from J, with 15 bases between. The CDR3 runs to 13 residues. CDR1 is LNHNV, CDR2 YYDKDF, per germline (reference sequence). The chain's CDR3 is CASEQGRDQPQHF. As DNA, the CDR3 is TGTGCCAGTGAACAGGGTAGGGATCAGCCCCAGCATTTT.

The J gene is TRBJ2-7, the V gene TRBV4-1; a possible D gene is TRBD1 (6 bases). The CDR3 loop spans 15 amino acids. CDR1 and CDR2 (germline): MGHRA, YSYEKL. The ends were cut back, 1 base at V and 4 bases at J, with 14 bases in the middle. The DNA of the CDR3 is TGCGCCAGCAGCCAAGGTGCCACAGGGAAGTACGAGCAGTACTTC. It yields the protein CASSQGATGKYEQYF.

The chain is built from TRBV27 and TRBJ1-4; TRBD1 agrees at 9 bases. The CDR3 extends over 14 amino acids. V lost 7 bases and J lost 5; bases outside the gene matches: 5. Looked up from germline, CDR1 is MNHEY and CDR2 is SMNVEV (reference sequence). CDR3: CASTTGTGNEKLFF. CDR3 coding DNA: TGTGCCAGCACTACCGGGACAGGGAATGAAAAACTGTTTTTT.